This T cell receptor (beta chain) was retrieved from a study of blood T cells in healthy people across ages. This clonotype showed up just once. Through a sample-barcoded 5' primer and a J-beta primer mix, a second PCR was run for about 6 to 11 cycles. TCRdb reanalysed the 5' RACE reads using MiXCR and keeps one entry per CDR3 protein. The sample has more than 900,000 distinct CDR3 sequences, approximately 25% seen once. The V and J ends lost 3 bases and 8 bases respectively, with 13 bases between them. CDR1 and CDR2 from the germline V gene are SEHNR and FQNEAQ (reference sequence). This CDR3 comprises 14 residues. These data were also reused for a study on T cells of mothers and their children. That paper adds: The study found slightly higher but non-significant overlap in related versus unrelated mother-child pairs.

This sequence originates from a girl aged 2-9 years in good health. The material sequenced was blood. The chain recombines TRBV7-9 with TRBJ1-4; D not resolved. Here the CDR3 DNA reads TGTGCCAGCAGCTTTGGACCCGCGGGGGAAAAACTGTTTTTT. This gives the protein CASSFGPAGEKLFF.